This T cell receptor beta chain is from a study of molecular identifiers for immune sequencing clone quantification. As for the study in general: In replicates, the authors split RNA from approximately 22,000 or 94,000 naive CD8 cells five ways and sequenced four. Study-wide results and caveats: Highly expanded clone sizes could be underestimated through barcode sharing by identical TCR molecules.

In TCRdb, the PCR reads were re-called with MiXCR into one record per CDR3 protein. The repertoire includes over 65,000 distinct CDR3 sequences, roughly 25% of them detected once, and roughly 0.8% sits in the top ten. The CD8+CD4-CCR7+CD45RA+ phenotype defined the sorted naive CD8 T cells. Germline trimming cut 1 base from V and 4 bases from J; bases unmatched to any gene: 3. Germline V gives CDR1 SEHNR, CDR2 FQNEAQ (reference sequence). There are 14 residues in the CDR3. This clonotype was recorded many times. The antigen is not known. This TCR was recovered from a human donor in good health. Some libraries in this study had Jurkat cell RNA spiked in. The rearrangement uses TRBV7-9 and TRBJ1-1; 7 nucleotides match TRBD1. The specimen sequenced was naive CD8+ T cells from blood, with Jurkat cell RNA spiked in. As for subset: FACS-sorted CD8+CD4-CCR7+CD45RA+ naive T cells. The CDR3 here is CASSLDRDSTEAFF. CDR3 sequence (DNA): TGTGCCAGCAGCTTAGACCGGGACAGCACTGAAGCTTTCTTT. Combining the CDR3 with reference TRBV7-9 and TRBJ1-1 gives the whole variable domain DTGVSQNPRHKITKRGQNVTFRCDPISEHNRLYWYRQTLGQGPEFLTYFQNEAQLEKSRLLSDRFSAERPKGSFSTLEIQRTEQGDSAMYLCASSLDRDSTEAFFGQGTRLTVV.